The T cell receptor (beta chain) under discussion was sequenced for a study of cytomegalovirus exposure and HLA in healthy donors. General study results and limits: A prior analysis recorded that most TCR beta V segments were productive about 90% or about 30% of the time. The classifier was said to identify cytomegalovirus status with high specificity and sensitivity.

PCR used 60 Vbeta primers and 13 Jbeta primers. Clones were read by immunoSEQ multiplex PCR, and TCRdb kept only the in-frame ones, dropping some. Among some 140,000 clones listed, around three quarters were seen once. To note about this clone: The antigen is unknown.

V gave up 2 bases and J gave up 1 base; unmatched junction bases: 8. The CDR3 length is 17 residues. The germline gives CDR1 SGHRS, CDR2 YFSETQ. Sequenced sample: PBMCs. This receptor was obtained from a woman between 35 and 50 years old in good health and CMV-seronegative. This chain connects TRBV5-1 to TRBJ1-3; TRBD1 matches 8 bases. The CDR3 protein is CASSFSGQGRSGNTIYF. The CDR3 nucleotides are TGCGCCAGCAGCTTCTCTGGACAGGGACGTTCTGGAAACACCATATATTTT.